The sequence of this T cell receptor (beta chain) was determined in a study of blood T cell repertoires in COVID-19. Overall study: The origin of the acute and convalescent COVID-19 samples was the United States, Italy and Spain. From T cells, B-cell-depleted T cells, or PBMCs came the material, which was cDNA or gDNA.

This CDR3 is built from 16 residues. CDR1 and CDR2 from the germline V gene are SGDLS and YYNGEE. The trim removed 4 bases at V and 4 bases at J, leaving 8 bases unmatched. Seattle researchers signed up patients amid active infection and tracked them longitudinally. In the authors' workflow: Amplification of reference gene primers was used by the study to estimate nucleated cell counts. The table came from immunoSEQ multiplex PCR; TCRdb's copy has only in-frame clones and leaves some out. The DNA was the basis for D and trimming; V, J and clone size are from that table. The data show 350,000 to 450,000 clones, roughly 86% seen once.

Sequencing was carried out using peripheral blood. This clonotype was obtained from a woman in her sixties or seventies with COVID-19, enrolled during active disease. The chain has TRBV9 and TRBJ2-2; 9 bases agree with TRBD2. The CDR3 loop is CASSPRTSVGTGELFF. As DNA, the CDR3 is TGTGCCAGCAGCCCACGGACTAGCGTTGGCACCGGGGAGCTGTTTTTT.